These 23 T cell receptor beta chains were sequenced from one sample in a study of T-cell memory formation after mild COVID-19 (dated by TCRdb to the early 2020s). Library creation used 5' RACE. The instrument was an Illumina NovaSeq 6000. TCRdb passed the public sequencing reads through fastp at Q25 and MiXCR, retaining productive beta sequences. For every CDR3 protein sequence, its rows merge into one entry that carries the most common genes and DNA. The sample table holds roughly 300,000 distinct CDR3 sequences, of which roughly 13% were seen once. The top ten hold about 20% of the sample. Sequenced material: PBMCs or a T cell subset sorted from them (not recorded which). These receptors were obtained from a man aged 18 to 29 who had mild COVID-19 (a few samples of this study predate the infection). The sample titles of this study are shuffled in the database, so cell type and time point are left out; the donor was told from shared clones.

This clonotype was seen more than once but under ten times. The rearrangement uses TRBV7-2 and TRBJ1-5, with D unresolved. CDR3 length: 16 residues. V lost 4 bases to trimming and J lost 1 base, with 14 bases between them. Germline lookup yields CDR1 SGHTA and CDR2 FQGNSA. The CDR3 is CASSSDQPGSNQPQHF. CDR3 sequence (DNA): TGTGCCAGCAGCTCCGACCAACCGGGGAGCAATCAGCCCCAGCATTTT.

This clonotype was counted between two and nine times. The chain joins TRBV7-2 to TRBJ1-2; perhaps TRBD1 as D (5 bases). Germline V gene data show CDR1 as SGHTA and CDR2 as FQGNSA. The CDR3 covers 14 residues. The V end lost 5 bases, the J end lost 3 bases, and 13 bases lay between the germline ends. CDR3 protein: CASSPAVGDYGYTF. The CDR3 DNA sequence: TGTGCCAGCAGCCCAGCAGTGGGGGACTATGGCTACACCTTC.

This clonotype came up many times. This chain uses TRBV5-1 with TRBJ2-5; tentatively, D is TRBD1 (6 bases). Trimming stripped 2 bases from V and 1 base from J, with 12 bases between. This CDR3 is built from 15 residues. From germline, CDR1 is SGHRS and CDR2 YFSETQ. CDR3 protein: CASSFLPDSQETQYF. As DNA, the CDR3 is TGCGCCAGCAGCTTTCTCCCGGACAGCCAAGAGACCCAGTACTTC.

This clonotype came up a few times. V usage is TRBV28 and J usage is TRBJ2-7, with D perhaps matching TRBD1 (6 bases). CDR1 MDHEN and CDR2 SYDVKM come from the germline V gene. Trimming removed 9 bases from V and 0 bases from J, with 12 bases in between. This CDR3 has 13 residues. CDR3 in DNA: TGTGCCAGTAGAAAGGGACACTCCTACGAGCAGTACGTC. Protein sequence: CASRKGHSYEQYV.

J is TRBJ2-1 and V is TRBV20-1; D is ambiguous. Germline values: CDR1 DFQATT, CDR2 SNEGSKA (reference sequence). The CDR3 is 15 amino acids. Deletions cut 1 base from V and 1 base from J, with 11 bases between. This CDR3 is CSARVKFRSYNEQFF. CDR3 sequence (DNA): TGCAGTGCTAGAGTAAAGTTCAGGTCCTACAATGAGCAGTTCTTC.

The J gene is TRBJ2-7, the V gene TRBV30; 12 positions agree with TRBD2. The CDR3 is made up of 15 amino acids. CDR1 is GTSNPN, CDR2 SVGIG, per germline (reference sequence). Trimming cost V 0 bases and J 1 base; bases outside gene matches: 1. In nucleotides, the CDR3 is TGTGCCTGGAGTGTCACTAGCGGGAGGTCCTACGAGCAGTACTTC. Its translation: CAWSVTSGRSYEQYF.

The V gene is TRBV7-2, the J gene TRBJ2-4, with unresolved D. CDR3 length: 14 amino acids. V lost 6 bases to trimming and J lost 5 bases, with 14 bases between them. Per the germline V gene, CDR1 is SGHTA and CDR2 is FQGNSA. The CDR3 sequence: CASSLGPGQNIQYF. In DNA form, the CDR3 reads TGTGCCAGCAGTCTAGGGCCTGGGCAAAACATTCAGTACTTC.

This clonotype has ten or more counts. The chain employs TRBV12-3 or TRBV12-4 and TRBJ2-1, with D unclear. This CDR3 contains 13 residues. Trimming shortened V by 5 bases and J by 6 bases, and 11 bases separated the two germline ends. The CDR3 spells CASSPFTTNEQFF. DNA of the CDR3: TGTGCCAGCAGTCCCTTCACCACCAATGAGCAGTTCTTC.

This clonotype was counted only a few times. The chain joins TRBV6-5 to TRBJ2-3; 8 bases are a match to TRBD2. This CDR3 region has 15 residues. J was trimmed by 5 bases and V by 6 bases; bases with no gene match: 10. Germline assignment: CDR1 MNHEY and CDR2 SVGAGI. CDR3 DNA sequence: TGTGCCAGCAGCAGAAGCGGGGGTCGGGGAGATACGCAGTATTTT. As protein: CASSRSGGRGDTQYF.

This clonotype was seen many times. The genes are TRBV29-1 and TRBJ2-3, with 8 bases lining up with TRBD2. The CDR3 has 14 residues. Trimming took 7 bases from V and 2 from J; bases not matched to a gene: 8. The germline gives CDR1 SQVTM, CDR2 ANQGSEA. The CDR3 here is CSARAGAFTDTQYF. Here the CDR3 DNA reads TGCAGCGCACGAGCGGGGGCCTTCACAGATACGCAGTATTTT.

This clonotype has a handful of counts. The CDR3 here is CASSLWERNTEAFF. The CDR3 DNA follows: TGCGCCAGCAGCTTGTGGGAGAGGAACACTGAAGCTTTCTTT. The chain employs TRBV5-1 and TRBJ1-1; D remains ambiguous. Trimming cost V 1 base and J 1 base, with 8 bases left between them. Looked up from germline, CDR1 is SGHRS and CDR2 is YFSETQ. The CDR3 is 14 residues long. Combining the CDR3 with reference TRBV5-1 and TRBJ1-1 gives the whole variable domain KAGVTQTPRYLIKTRGQQVTLSCSPISGHRSVSWYQQTPGQGLQFLFEYFSETQRNKGNFPGRFSGRQFSNSRSEMNVSTLELGDSALYLCASSLWERNTEAFFGQGTRLTVV.

This clonotype was counted at least ten times. CDR3 in DNA: TGTGCCAGCAGCCAAGAAGTTTGGCGCGGAGGCTACACCTTC. It codes for CASSQEVWRGGYTF. The genes are TRBV4-2 and TRBJ1-2; D not resolved. V lost 0 bases, J lost 8 bases, and 13 bases lay in between. The CDR3 is made up of 14 amino acids. In germline, CDR1 is LGHNA, CDR2 YNFKEQ.

Here the CDR3 reads CASSLKGQPQHF. Written as DNA, the CDR3 is TGTGCCAGCAGTTTAAAGGGTCAGCCCCAGCATTTT. This rearrangement joins TRBV12-3 or TRBV12-4 to TRBJ1-5; unclear D gene. Deletions cut 2 bases from V and 6 bases from J, with 5 bases between. The CDR3 length is 12 residues.

This rearrangement joins TRBV10-3 to TRBJ1-3; no definite D call. Deletions cut 4 bases from V and 0 bases from J, with 4 bases between. Germline assignment: CDR1 ENHRY and CDR2 SYGVKD. This CDR3 comprises 13 residues. DNA for the CDR3: TGTGCCATCAGTGCGGGCTCTGGAAACACCATATATTTT. Translation gives CAISAGSGNTIYF.

The V gene is TRBV15, the J gene TRBJ1-5; D is ambiguous. Germline V gives CDR1 LNHNV, CDR2 YYDKDF (reference sequence). V was trimmed by 1 base and J by 3 bases, leaving 10 bases between them. The CDR3 extends over 15 amino acids. In nucleotides, the CDR3 is TGTGCCACCAGCAGAGGCGGCCTAACCAATCAGCCCCAGCATTTT. Its translation is CATSRGGLTNQPQHF.

V usage is TRBV28 and J usage is TRBJ2-1, with 8 bases matching TRBD2. This CDR3 is 14 amino acids long. Losses at the gene ends were 4 bases for V and 7 bases for J; bases not matched to a gene: 6. Germline V gives CDR1 MDHEN, CDR2 SYDVKM. The CDR3 reads CASSSPTSVNEQFF. CDR3 bases: TGTGCCAGCAGTTCTCCGACTAGCGTTAATGAGCAGTTCTTC.

At least ten counts were recorded for this clonotype. The J gene is TRBJ2-3, the V gene TRBV24-1; D unclear. Germline CDR1 and CDR2: KGHDR and SFDVKD. There are 14 residues in the CDR3. The V end was cut by 3 bases, the J end by 6 bases, with 12 bases between. The CDR3 sequence: CATSDREIGDTQYF. DNA of the CDR3: TGTGCCACCAGTGATAGAGAGATCGGGGATACGCAGTATTTT.

The V gene is TRBV5-1, the J gene TRBJ1-5; D is unclear. CDR3 length equals 18 residues. V shed 5 bases and J shed 0 bases, with 21 bases lying between them. Germline CDR1 reads SGHRS; CDR2 reads YFSETQ. CDR3 DNA sequence: TGCGCCAGCAGATCGACCCTCACGGGTACGATTAGCAATCAGCCCCAGCATTTT. This codes for CASRSTLTGTISNQPQHF.

In this sample, this clonotype turned up many times. V is TRBV7-9 and J is TRBJ1-3, with TRBD1 as a possible D gene (5 bases). V lost 2 bases and J lost 0, with 8 bases in between. The CDR3 length is 15 residues. Looked up from germline, CDR1 is SEHNR and CDR2 is FQNEAQ (reference sequence). The CDR3 bases are TGTGCCAGCAGCTTAATTGGGGGCTCTGGAAACACCATATATTTT. It codes for CASSLIGGSGNTIYF.

The sample holds a few counts of this clonotype. This rearrangement joins TRBV4-3 to TRBJ2-3, with D maybe TRBD1 (5 bases). The CDR3 is 13 residues long. The germline V and J ends were trimmed by 2 bases and 3 bases, with 6 bases remaining between them. Germline lookup yields CDR1 LGHNA and CDR2 YSLEER. The DNA of the CDR3 is TGCGCCAGCAGCCAACAGGGAACAGATACGCAGTATTTT. Translated, it gives CASSQQGTDTQYF.

This clonotype showed up just a few times. This chain links TRBV11-2 with TRBJ2-5, with D possibly called TRBD1 or TRBD2 (5 bases each). This CDR3 comprises 13 residues. Germline V CDR1 and CDR2: SGHAT, FQNNGV. The germline V and J ends were trimmed by 6 bases and 5 bases, with 13 bases remaining between them. CDR3 bases: TGTGCCAGCAGTGAGGGGCCAGGGGAGACCCAGTACTTC. This gives the protein CASSEGPGETQYF.

This chain connects TRBV14 to TRBJ2-1, with D possibly TRBD2 on 6 matching bases. CDR1 and CDR2 (germline): SGHDN, FVKESK. The CDR3 length is 16 residues. Trimming pared 2 bases from V and 4 bases from J, leaving 15 bases between. CDR3 protein: CASSQTTQGLYNEQFF. The DNA for the CDR3 is TGTGCCAGCAGCCAAACTACCCAGGGACTGTACAATGAGCAGTTCTTC.

Only a few counts were recorded for this clonotype. The V call is TRBV2, the J call TRBJ2-5; 11 bases map to TRBD2. The trim removed 10 bases at V and 3 bases at J, leaving 4 bases unmatched. From germline, CDR1 is SNHLY and CDR2 FYNNEI. CDR3 length equals 13 residues. The CDR3 sequence is CAMMTSGEETQYF. CDR3 sequence (DNA): TGTGCCATGATGACTAGCGGGGAAGAGACCCAGTACTTC.